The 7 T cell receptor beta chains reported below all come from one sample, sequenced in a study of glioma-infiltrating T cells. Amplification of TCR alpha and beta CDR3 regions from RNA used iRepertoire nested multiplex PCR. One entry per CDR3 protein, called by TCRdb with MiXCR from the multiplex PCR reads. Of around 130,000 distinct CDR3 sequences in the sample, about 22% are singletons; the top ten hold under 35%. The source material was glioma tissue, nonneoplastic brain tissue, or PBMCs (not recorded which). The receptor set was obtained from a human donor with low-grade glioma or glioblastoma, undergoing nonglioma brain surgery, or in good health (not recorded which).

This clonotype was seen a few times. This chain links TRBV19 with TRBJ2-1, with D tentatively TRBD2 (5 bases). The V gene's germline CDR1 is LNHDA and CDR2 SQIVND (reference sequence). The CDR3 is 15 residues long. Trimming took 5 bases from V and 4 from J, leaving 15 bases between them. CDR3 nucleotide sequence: TGTGCCAGTAGTGACTACGGGATGGGGTACAATGAGCAGTTCTTC. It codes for CASSDYGMGYNEQFF.

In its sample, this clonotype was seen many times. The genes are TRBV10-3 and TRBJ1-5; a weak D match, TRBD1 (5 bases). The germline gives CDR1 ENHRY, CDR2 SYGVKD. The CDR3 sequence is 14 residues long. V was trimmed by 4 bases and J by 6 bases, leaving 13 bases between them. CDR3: CAISVGGSGQPQHF. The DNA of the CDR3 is TGTGCCATCAGTGTGGGGGGATCGGGTCAGCCCCAGCATTTT.

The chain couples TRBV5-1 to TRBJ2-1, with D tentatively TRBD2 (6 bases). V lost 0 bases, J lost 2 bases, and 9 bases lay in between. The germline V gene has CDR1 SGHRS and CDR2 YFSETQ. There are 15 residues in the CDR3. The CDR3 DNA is TGCGCCAGCAGCTTGGTCGGGGAGGCCTACAATGAGCAGTTCTTC. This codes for CASSLVGEAYNEQFF.

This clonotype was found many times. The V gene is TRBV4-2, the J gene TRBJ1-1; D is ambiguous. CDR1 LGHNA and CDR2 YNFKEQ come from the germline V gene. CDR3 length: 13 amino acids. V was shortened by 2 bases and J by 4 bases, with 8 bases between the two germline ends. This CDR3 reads CASSQLHGTEAFF. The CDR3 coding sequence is TGTGCCAGCAGCCAATTGCATGGCACTGAAGCTTTCTTT.

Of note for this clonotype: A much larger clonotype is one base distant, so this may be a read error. The CDR3 loop is CASSADRGLYGQYV. Written as DNA, the CDR3 is TGTGCCAGCAGTGCGGACAGGGGGCTATACGGGCAGTACGTC. V gene TRBV6-1 combines with J gene TRBJ2-7, with 11 nucleotides matching TRBD1. Germline V gene data show CDR1 as MNHNS and CDR2 as SASEGT. This CDR3 has 14 amino acids.

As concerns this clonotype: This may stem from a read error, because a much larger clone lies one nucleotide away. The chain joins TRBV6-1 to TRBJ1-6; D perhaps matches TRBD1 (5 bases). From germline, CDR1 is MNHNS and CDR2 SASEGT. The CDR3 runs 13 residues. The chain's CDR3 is CASKLGDQSPLNF. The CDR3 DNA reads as TGTGCCAGCAAACTGGGGGACCAATCACCCCTCAACTTT.

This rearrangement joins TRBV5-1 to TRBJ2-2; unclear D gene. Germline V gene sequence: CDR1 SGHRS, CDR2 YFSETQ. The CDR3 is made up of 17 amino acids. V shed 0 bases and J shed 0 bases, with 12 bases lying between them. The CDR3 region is CASSLARPFANTGELFF. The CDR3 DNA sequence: TGCGCCAGCAGCTTGGCTCGGCCCTTTGCGAACACCGGGGAGCTGTTTTTT.